This entry features one TCR beta chain sequence. RNA extraction and reverse transcription yielded cDNA as sequencing template. Assay: immunoSEQ multiplex PCR; the TCRdb copy retains only in-frame clones and omits some. The table includes about 160,000 clones, around 71% detected once. As to treatment: oral pan-JAK inhibitor, 5-10 mg twice daily. This record comes from a study of CD8+ T cells in alopecia areata. Material: CD4+ T cells sorted from blood, obtained at week 4, from a patient treated with tofacitinib. This receptor was obtained from a human donor with alopecia areata.

The DNA for the CDR3 is TGCAGCGTTCGCTGGACAGGGCAGTACGAGCAGTACTTC. Its translation is CSVRWTGQYEQYF. The chain uses TRBV29-1 and TRBJ2-7; 8 bases align to TRBD1. Germline-derived CDR1 and CDR2 are SQVTM and ANQGSEA. V was pared by 5 bases and J by 4 bases, with 7 bases of the junction left unmatched. The CDR3 is made up of 13 amino acids.